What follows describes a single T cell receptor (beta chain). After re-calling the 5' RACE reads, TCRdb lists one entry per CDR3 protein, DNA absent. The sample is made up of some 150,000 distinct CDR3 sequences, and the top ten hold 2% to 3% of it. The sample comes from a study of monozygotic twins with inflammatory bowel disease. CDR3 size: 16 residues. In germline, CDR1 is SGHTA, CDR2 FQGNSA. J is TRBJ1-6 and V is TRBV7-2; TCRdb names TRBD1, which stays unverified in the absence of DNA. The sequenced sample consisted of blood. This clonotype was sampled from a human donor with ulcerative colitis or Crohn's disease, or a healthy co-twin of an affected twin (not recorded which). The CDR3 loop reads CASSRPGTVPNSPLHF.